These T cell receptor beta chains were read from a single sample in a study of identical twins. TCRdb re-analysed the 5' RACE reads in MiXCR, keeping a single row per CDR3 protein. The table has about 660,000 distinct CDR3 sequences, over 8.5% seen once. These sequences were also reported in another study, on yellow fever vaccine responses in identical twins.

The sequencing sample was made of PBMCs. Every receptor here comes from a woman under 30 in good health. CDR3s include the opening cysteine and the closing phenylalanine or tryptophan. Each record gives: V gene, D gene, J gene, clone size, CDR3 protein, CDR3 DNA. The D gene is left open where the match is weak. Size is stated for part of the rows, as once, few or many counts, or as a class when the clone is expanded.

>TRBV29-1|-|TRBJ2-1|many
CSVPDAGHGSIYNEQFF
TGCAGCGTCCCCGATGCCGGCCACGGTTCAATTTACAATGAGCAGTTCTTC
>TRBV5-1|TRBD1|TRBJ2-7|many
CASSLRDSFVEQYF
TGCGCCAGCAGCCTCCGGGACAGCTTTGTTGAGCAGTACTTC
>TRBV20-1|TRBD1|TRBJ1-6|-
CSARDPATGTYSPLHF
TGCAGTGCTAGAGATCCCGCGACAGGGACTTATTCACCCCTCCACTTT
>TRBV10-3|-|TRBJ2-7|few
CAISDGGGPYEQYF
TGTGCCATCAGTGATGGAGGGGGGCCCTACGAGCAGTACTTC
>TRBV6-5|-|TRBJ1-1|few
CASSYLGENTEAFF
TGTGCCAGCAGTTACTTAGGGGAGAACACTGAAGCTTTCTTT
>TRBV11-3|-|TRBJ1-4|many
CASSFLPGEKLFF
TGTGCCAGCAGCTTTCTTCCGGGAGAAAAACTGTTTTTT
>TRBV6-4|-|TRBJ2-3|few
CASSDRGVYTDTQYF
TGTGCCAGCAGTGACAGGGGGGTCTACACAGATACGCAGTATTTT
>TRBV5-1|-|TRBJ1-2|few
CASSPGLSDYGYTF
TGCGCCAGCAGCCCGGGACTGTCGGACTATGGCTACACCTTC
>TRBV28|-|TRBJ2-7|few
CASSPLWADYEQYF
TGTGCCAGCAGCCCACTTTGGGCTGACTACGAGCAGTACTTC
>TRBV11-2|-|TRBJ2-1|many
CASSQLGIEQFF
TGTGCCAGCAGCCAGTTGGGGATTGAGCAGTTCTTC
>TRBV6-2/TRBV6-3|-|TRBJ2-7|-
CVSSLGSVGEQYF
TGTGTCAGCAGCCTGGGCAGCGTCGGCGAGCAGTACTTC
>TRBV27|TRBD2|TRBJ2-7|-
CATGLAASYEQYF
TGTGCCACCGGACTAGCGGCCTCCTACGAGCAGTACTTC
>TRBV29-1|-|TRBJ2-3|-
CSVEGGIAESTDTQYF
TGCAGCGTTGAGGGGGGTATAGCGGAAAGCACAGATACGCAGTATTTT
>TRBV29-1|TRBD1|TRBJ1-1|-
CSVGQGFGTEAFF
TGCAGCGTTGGACAGGGCTTCGGAACTGAAGCTTTCTTT